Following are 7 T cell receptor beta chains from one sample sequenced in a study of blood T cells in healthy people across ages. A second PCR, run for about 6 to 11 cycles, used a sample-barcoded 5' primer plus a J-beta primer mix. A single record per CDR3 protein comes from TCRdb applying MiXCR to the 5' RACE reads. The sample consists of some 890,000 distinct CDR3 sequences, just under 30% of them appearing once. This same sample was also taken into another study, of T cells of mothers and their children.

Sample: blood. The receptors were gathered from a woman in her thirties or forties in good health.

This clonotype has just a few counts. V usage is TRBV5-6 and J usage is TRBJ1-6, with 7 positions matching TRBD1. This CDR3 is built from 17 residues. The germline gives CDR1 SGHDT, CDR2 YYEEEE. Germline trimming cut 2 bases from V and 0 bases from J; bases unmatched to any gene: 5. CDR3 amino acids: CASSLRQGGSYNSPLHF. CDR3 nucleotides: TGTGCCAGCAGCTTACGACAGGGTGGCTCCTATAATTCACCCCTCCACTTT.

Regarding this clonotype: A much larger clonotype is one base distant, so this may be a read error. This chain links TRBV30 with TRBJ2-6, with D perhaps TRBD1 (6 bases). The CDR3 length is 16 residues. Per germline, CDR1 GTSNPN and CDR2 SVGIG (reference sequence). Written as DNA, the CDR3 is TGTGCCTGGAGGGAGGTGGGGGCCTCTGGGGCCAACGTCCCGACTTTC. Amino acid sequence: CAWREVGASGANVPTF.

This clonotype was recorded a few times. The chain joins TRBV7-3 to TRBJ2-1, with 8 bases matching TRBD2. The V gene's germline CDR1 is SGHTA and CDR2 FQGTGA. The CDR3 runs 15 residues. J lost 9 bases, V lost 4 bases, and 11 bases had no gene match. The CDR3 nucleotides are TGTGCCAGCAGCTCCGGCGGGGCGGGGGGAGGTGAGCAGTTCTTC. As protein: CASSSGGAGGGEQFF.

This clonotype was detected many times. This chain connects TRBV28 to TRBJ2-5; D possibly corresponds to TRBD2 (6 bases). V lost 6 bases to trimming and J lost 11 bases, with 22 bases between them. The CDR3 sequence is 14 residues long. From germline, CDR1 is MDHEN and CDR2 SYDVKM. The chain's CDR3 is CASSRSSGRGEQYF. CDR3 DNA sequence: TGTGCCAGCAGCCGTTCATCGGGGCGGGGAGAGCAGTACTTC.

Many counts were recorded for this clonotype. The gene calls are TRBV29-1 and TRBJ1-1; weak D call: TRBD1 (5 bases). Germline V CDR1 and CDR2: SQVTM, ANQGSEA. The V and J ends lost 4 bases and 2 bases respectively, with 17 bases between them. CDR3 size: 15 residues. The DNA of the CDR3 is TGCAGCGTTGGAGGCCCAGGGACCGGCAACACTGAAGCTTTCTTT. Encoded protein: CSVGGPGTGNTEAFF.

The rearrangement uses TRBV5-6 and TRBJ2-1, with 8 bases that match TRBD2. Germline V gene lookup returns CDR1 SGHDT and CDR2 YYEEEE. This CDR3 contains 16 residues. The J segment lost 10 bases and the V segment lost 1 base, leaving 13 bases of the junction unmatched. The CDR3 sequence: CASSLMSGGRMEEQFF. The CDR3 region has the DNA TGTGCCAGCAGCTTGATGTCGGGGGGGCGCATGGAGGAGCAGTTCTTC.

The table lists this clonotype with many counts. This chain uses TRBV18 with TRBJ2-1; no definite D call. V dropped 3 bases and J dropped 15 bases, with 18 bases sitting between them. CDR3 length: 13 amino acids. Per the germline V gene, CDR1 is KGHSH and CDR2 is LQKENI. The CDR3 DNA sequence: TGTGCCAGCTCACCGACCAGCGCAATCGGTGGGTTCTTC. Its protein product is CASSPTSAIGGFF.